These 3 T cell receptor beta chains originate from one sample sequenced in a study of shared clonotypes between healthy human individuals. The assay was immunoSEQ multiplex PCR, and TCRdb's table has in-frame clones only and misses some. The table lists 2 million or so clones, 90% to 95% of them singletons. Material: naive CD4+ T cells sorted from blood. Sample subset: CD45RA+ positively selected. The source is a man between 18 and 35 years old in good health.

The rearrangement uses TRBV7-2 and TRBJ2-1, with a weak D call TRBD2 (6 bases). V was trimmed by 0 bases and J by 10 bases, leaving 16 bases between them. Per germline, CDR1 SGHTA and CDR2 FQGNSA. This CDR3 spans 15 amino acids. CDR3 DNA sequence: TGTGCCAGCAGCTTAGCGCCGGGGGAGGCTGTGGAGCAGTTCTTC. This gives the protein CASSLAPGEAVEQFF.

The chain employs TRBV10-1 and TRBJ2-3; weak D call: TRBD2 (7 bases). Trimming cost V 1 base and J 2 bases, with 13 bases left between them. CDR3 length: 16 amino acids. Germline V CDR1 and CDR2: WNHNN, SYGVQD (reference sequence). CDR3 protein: CASSELRGGVTDTQYF. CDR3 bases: TGCGCCAGCAGTGAGTTAAGAGGGGGGGTCACAGATACGCAGTATTTT.

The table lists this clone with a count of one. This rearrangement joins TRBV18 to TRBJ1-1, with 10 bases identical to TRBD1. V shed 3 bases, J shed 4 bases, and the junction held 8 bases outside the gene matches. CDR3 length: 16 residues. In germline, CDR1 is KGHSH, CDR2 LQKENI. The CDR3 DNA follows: TGTGCCAGCTCACCCGGGACAGGGGACGGGGCCACTGAAGCTTTCTTT. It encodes CASSPGTGDGATEAFF.